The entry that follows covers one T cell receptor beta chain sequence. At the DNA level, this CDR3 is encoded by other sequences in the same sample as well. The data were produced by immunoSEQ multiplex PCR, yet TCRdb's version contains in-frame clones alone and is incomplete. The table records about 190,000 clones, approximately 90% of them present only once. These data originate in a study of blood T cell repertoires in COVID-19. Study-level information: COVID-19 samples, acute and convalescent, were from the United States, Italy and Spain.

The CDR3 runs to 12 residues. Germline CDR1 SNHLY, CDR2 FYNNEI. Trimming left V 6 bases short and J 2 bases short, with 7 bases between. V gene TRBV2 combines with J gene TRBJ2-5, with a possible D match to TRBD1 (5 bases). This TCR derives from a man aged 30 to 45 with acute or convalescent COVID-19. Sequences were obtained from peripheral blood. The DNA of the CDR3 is TGTGCCAGCAGCCCAGGGCAAGAGACCCAGTACTTC. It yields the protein CASSPGQETQYF.